This paragraph reports one T cell receptor beta chain. The antigen is not known. The data stem from a study of tumor and adjacent non-tumor tissue in lung cancer. About the research overall: Patients were aged roughly 30 to 76, about 10 men and 4 to 6 women, stage I to III.

Study observations and caveats: Tumor repertoires had a smaller top 100 clone share than normal lung. Tumor tissue had significantly higher TCR diversity than normal lung.

CDR1 and CDR2 from the germline V gene are LGHNA and YNFKEQ. V trimming: 4 bases; J trimming: 2 bases; junction bases outside the gene matches: 7. This CDR3 region has 15 residues. TCRbeta libraries were built with three rounds of nested PCR, modified from ARM-PCR. TCRdb passed the multiplex PCR reads through MiXCR, listing each CDR3 protein once. The table shows over 35,000 distinct CDR3 sequences, with more than 50% occurring only once. RNA was extracted from bulk tissue without any cell sorting. Distant lung tissue was collected more than 3 cm away from the tumor edge. The source of this sequence is a man aged 45-65 years with non-small cell lung cancer. V is TRBV4-2 and J is TRBJ2-5; TRBD2 agrees at 7 bases. The source material was distant non-tumor lung tissue. Here the CDR3 reads CASSRSISGQETQYF. The CDR3 bases are TGTGCCAGCAGCCGGTCGATTAGCGGGCAAGAGACCCAGTACTTC.